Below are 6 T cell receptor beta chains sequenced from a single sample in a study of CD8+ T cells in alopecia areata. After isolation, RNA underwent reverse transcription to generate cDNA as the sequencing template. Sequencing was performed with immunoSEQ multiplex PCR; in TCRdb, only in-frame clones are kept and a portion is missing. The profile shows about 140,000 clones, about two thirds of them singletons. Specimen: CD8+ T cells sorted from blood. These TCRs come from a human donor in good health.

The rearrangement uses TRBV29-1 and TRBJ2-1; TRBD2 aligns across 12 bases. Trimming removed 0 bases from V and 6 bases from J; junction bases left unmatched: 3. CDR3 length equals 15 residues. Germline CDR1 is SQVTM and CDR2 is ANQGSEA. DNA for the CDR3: TGCAGCGTTGAAGAGGCTAGCGGGAGGGGCAATGAGCAGTTCTTC. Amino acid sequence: CSVEEASGRGNEQFF.

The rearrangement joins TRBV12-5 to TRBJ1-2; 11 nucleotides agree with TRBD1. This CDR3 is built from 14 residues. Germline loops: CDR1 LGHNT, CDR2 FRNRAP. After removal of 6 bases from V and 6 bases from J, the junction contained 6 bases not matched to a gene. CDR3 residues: CASGWTGGLDGYTF. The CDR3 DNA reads TGTGCTAGTGGATGGACAGGGGGCCTTGATGGCTACACCTTC.

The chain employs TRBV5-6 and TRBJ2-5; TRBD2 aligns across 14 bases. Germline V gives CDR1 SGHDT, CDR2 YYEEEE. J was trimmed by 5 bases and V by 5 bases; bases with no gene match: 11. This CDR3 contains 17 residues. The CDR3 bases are TGTGCCAGCAGGCCTAGACTAGCGGGAGGGCCTGTGGAGACCCAGTACTTC. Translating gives CASRPRLAGGPVETQYF. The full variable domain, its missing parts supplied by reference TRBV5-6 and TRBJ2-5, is DAGVTQSPTHLIKTRGQQVTLRCSPKSGHDTVSWYQQALGQGPQFIFQYYEEEERQRGNFPDRFSGHQFPNYSSELNVNALLLGDSALYLCASRPRLAGGPVETQYFGPGTRLLVL.

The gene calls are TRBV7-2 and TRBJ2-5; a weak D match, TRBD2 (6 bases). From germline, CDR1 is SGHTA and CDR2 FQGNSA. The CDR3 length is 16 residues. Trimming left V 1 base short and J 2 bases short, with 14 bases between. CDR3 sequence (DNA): TGTGCCAGCAGCTTAGTCCTCTACCGGGAGCAAGAGACCCAGTACTTC. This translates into CASSLVLYREQETQYF.

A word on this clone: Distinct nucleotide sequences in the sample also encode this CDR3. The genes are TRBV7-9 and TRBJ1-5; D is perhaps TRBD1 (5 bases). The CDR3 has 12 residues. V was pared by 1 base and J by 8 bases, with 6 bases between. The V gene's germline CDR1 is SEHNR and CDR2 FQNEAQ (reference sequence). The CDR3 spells CASSLGGEPQHF. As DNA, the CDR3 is TGTGCCAGCAGCTTAGGGGGGGAGCCCCAGCATTTT.

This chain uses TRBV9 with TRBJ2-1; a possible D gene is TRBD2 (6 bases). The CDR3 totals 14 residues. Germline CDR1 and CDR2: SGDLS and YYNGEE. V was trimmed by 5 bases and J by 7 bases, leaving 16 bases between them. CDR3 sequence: CASRGGQGGNEQFF. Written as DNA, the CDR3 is TGTGCCAGCAGGGGAGGTCAGGGTGGGAATGAGCAGTTCTTC.